The next 14 T cell receptor beta chains were all read from a single sample in a study of blood T cells in healthy people across ages. The use of a sample-barcoded 5' primer and a J-beta primer mix characterized a second PCR of roughly 7 to 11 cycles. TCRdb re-derived calls from the 5' RACE reads in MiXCR, one entry per CDR3 protein. This repertoire shows approximately 1.5 million distinct CDR3 sequences, 42% found once; its top ten account for approximately 4%. Sequences were obtained from blood. These receptors originate from a young woman in good health.

This clonotype was counted a few times. The rearrangement links TRBV19 to TRBJ2-1; no clear D. CDR3 length: 12 amino acids. V lost 6 bases and J 7 bases, leaving 10 bases between the germline ends. Germline CDR1 is LNHDA and CDR2 is SQIVND (reference sequence). CDR3 residues: CASRIGVNEQFF. The DNA of the CDR3 is TGTGCCAGTAGAATTGGGGTAAATGAGCAGTTCTTC. The full variable domain, in which reference TRBV19 and TRBJ2-1 provide the parts outside the CDR3, is DGGITQSPKYLFRKEGQNVTLSCEQNLNHDAMYWYRQDPGQGLRLIYYSQIVNDFQKGDIAEGYSVSREKKESFPLTVTSAQKNPTAFYLCASRIGVNEQFFGPGTRLTVL.

V gene TRBV5-1 combines with J gene TRBJ1-4; unclear D gene. Germline V lookup: CDR1 SGHRS, CDR2 YFSETQ. V dropped 2 bases and J dropped 3 bases, with 11 bases sitting between them. CDR3 length equals 15 residues. CDR3 nucleotide sequence: TGCGCCAGCAGCTTAAATCAATGGGCTAATGAAAAACTGTTTTTT. Protein sequence: CASSLNQWANEKLFF.

The genes are TRBV20-1 and TRBJ1-1; D ambiguous. Trimming took 0 bases from V and 5 from J, leaving 16 bases between them. The CDR3 spans 15 residues. Germline V gene lookup returns CDR1 DFQATT and CDR2 SNEGSKA (reference sequence). CDR3 protein: CSARDPTGPGTEAFF. In nucleotides, the CDR3 is TGCAGTGCTAGAGATCCTACGGGCCCCGGGACTGAAGCTTTCTTT.

Turning to this clonotype: The junction shows a germline mismatch at one end, possibly a read error. V and J are TRBV20-1 and TRBJ2-6; tentative D call: TRBD1 (5 bases). Germline-derived CDR1 and CDR2 are DFQATT and SNEGSKA (reference sequence). The CDR3 is 15 residues long. CDR3: CSASERGSGANVLTF. The CDR3 bases are TGCAGCGCTAGTGAAAGGGGCTCTGGGGCCAACGTCCTGACTTTC.

The chain employs TRBV12-3 or TRBV12-4 and TRBJ1-1; tentative D call: TRBD1 (6 bases). The CDR3 covers 14 residues. V lost 6 bases to trimming and J lost 4 bases, with 15 bases between them. The CDR3 DNA sequence: TGTGCCAGCAGGGCTTGGACGGGGGCCACTGAAGCTTTCTTT. Translation: CASRAWTGATEAFF.

The chain uses TRBV20-1 and TRBJ2-3; D uncertain. Trimming removed 3 bases at V and 1 base at J, with 17 bases between. CDR1 is DFQATT and CDR2 is SNEGSKA in the germline V gene (reference sequence). The CDR3 is 16 amino acids. CDR3 sequence reads: CSASGPKPPGTDTQYF. DNA for the CDR3: TGCAGTGCTAGTGGCCCGAAACCACCTGGCACAGATACGCAGTATTTT.

The rearrangement links TRBV5-1 to TRBJ2-1; TRBD2 aligns across 8 bases. CDR3 size: 15 residues. Germline V gene sequence: CDR1 SGHRS, CDR2 YFSETQ. Unmatched junction bases numbered 11, after V lost 4 bases and J lost 8 bases. The DNA for the CDR3 is TGCGCCAGCAGCCTATCGGGGGGGCCATCCGATGAGCAGTTCTTC. Protein: CASSLSGGPSDEQFF.

The V call is TRBV12-3 or TRBV12-4, the J call TRBJ2-7, with TRBD1 identical over 9 bases. With the DNA end fitting TRBJ2-5 better, the J assignment may be wrong. The CDR3 sequence is 16 residues long. The CDR3 coding sequence is TGTGCCAGCAGACCATCCGGGACAGGGCCCTTCGAGACCCAGTACTTC. This codes for CASRPSGTGPFETQYF.

V gene TRBV4-3 combines with J gene TRBJ2-7; 9 bases are shared with TRBD2. The V segment lost 1 base and the J segment 1 base; nucleotides outside the gene matches: 2. CDR1 and CDR2 from the germline V gene are LGHNA and YSLEER. This CDR3 is built from 15 residues. In DNA form, the CDR3 reads TGCGCCAGCAGCCAAGGAAGCGGGAGGTCCTACGAGCAGTACTTC. Protein: CASSQGSGRSYEQYF.

This clonotype has only a few counts. The CDR3 coding sequence is TGCGCCAGCAGCCATCTCCCCGGGACAGGTCCTCGGAACGAGCAGTACTTC. Translated, it gives CASSHLPGTGPRNEQYF. The V and J genes are TRBV4-1 and TRBJ2-7; 8 nucleotides line up with TRBD1. The junction had 15 bases not matched to a gene; V was cut back by 3 bases and J by 5 bases. The CDR3 spans 17 residues. Germline-derived CDR1 and CDR2 are MGHRA and YSYEKL.

The genes are TRBV7-2 and TRBJ2-3; D is unclear. Germline V CDR1 and CDR2: SGHTA, FQGNSA. Trimming took 2 bases from V and 1 from J, leaving 10 bases between them. This CDR3 region has 15 residues. CDR3 nucleotide sequence: TGTGCCAGCAGCTTAAGGAGCACGCGCACAGATACGCAGTATTTT. This gives the protein CASSLRSTRTDTQYF.

The chain employs TRBV10-3 and TRBJ1-1, with D possibly TRBD1 on 5 matching bases. Germline lookup yields CDR1 ENHRY and CDR2 SYGVKD. The CDR3 is 13 residues long. The V end lost 9 bases, the J end lost 3 bases, and 14 bases lay between the germline ends. CDR3 sequence: CAISRQGYTEAFF. The CDR3 bases are TGTGCCATATCACGGCAGGGTTACACTGAAGCTTTCTTT.

V is TRBV4-2 and J is TRBJ1-2, with D possibly being TRBD1 (6 bases). This CDR3 spans 15 amino acids. V was pared by 0 bases and J by 4 bases, with 12 bases between. CDR1 is LGHNA, CDR2 YNFKEQ, per germline. CDR3: CASSQESGQFYGYTF. The CDR3 DNA reads TGTGCCAGCAGCCAAGAGAGCGGACAGTTCTATGGCTACACCTTC.

This clonotype turned up a few times. The gene calls are TRBV5-1 and TRBJ2-1, with a possible D match to TRBD1 (5 bases). The CDR3 runs 15 residues. The ends were cut back, 2 bases at V and 3 bases at J, with 12 bases in the middle. Germline V gene sequence: CDR1 SGHRS, CDR2 YFSETQ. The CDR3 protein is CASSLKGLSYNEQFF. CDR3 coding DNA: TGCGCCAGCAGCTTAAAGGGGCTGAGCTACAATGAGCAGTTCTTC.